The sample holds a few counts of the clone carrying this T cell receptor beta chain. Germline CDR1 is MGHRA and CDR2 is YSYEKL. This CDR3 contains 14 residues. Deletions cut 0 bases from V and 2 bases from J, with 8 bases between. It was with 60 Vbeta and 13 Jbeta primers that the PCR ran. Method: immunoSEQ multiplex PCR; TCRdb's copy keeps in-frame clones and lacks some. This sample has 85,000 to 130,000 clones, with about 71% found just once. This sample is drawn from a study of cytomegalovirus exposure and HLA in healthy donors. The chain combines TRBV4-1 with TRBJ2-7; D may be TRBD2 (5 bases). This TCR came from a boy between 10 and 17 years old in good health and CMV-seronegative. Material: PBMCs. CDR3 coding DNA: TGCGCCAGCAGCCAAGATGAGCGGCCCTACGAGCAGTACTTC. Its protein is CASSQDERPYEQYF.